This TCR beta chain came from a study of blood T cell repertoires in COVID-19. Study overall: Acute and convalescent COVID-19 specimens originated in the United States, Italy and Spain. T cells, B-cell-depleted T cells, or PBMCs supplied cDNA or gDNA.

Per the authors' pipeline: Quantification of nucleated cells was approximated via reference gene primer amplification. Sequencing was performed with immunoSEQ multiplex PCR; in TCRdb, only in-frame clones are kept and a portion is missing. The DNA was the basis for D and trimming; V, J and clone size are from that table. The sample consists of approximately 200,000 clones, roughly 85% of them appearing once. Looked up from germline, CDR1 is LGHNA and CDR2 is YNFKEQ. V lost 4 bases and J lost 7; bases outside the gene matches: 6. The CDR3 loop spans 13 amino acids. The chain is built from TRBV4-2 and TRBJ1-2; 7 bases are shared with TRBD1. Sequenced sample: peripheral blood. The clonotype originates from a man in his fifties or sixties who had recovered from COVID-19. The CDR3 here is CASSLGQVPGYTF. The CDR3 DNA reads TGTGCCAGCAGCCTTGGACAGGTTCCTGGCTACACCTTC.